These T cell receptor beta chains were read from a single sample in a study of cytomegalovirus exposure and HLA in healthy donors. Only in-frame clones appear in the TCRdb table, and some are missing; sequencing was by immunoSEQ multiplex PCR. Among about 68,000 clones listed, 80% to 90% were seen once. The material sequenced was PBMCs. The receptors derive from a human donor in good health. CDR3s include the opening cysteine and the closing phenylalanine or tryptophan. A D gene is named only where the DNA matches it firmly. The size entry is marked missing in some rows and otherwise reads once, few, many or a size class.

V gene	J gene	clone size	D gene	CDR3 protein	CDR3 DNA
TRBV5-1	TRBJ1-1	few	.	CASSPSPGGWTEAFF	TGCGCCAGCAGCCCTTCACCGGGTGGGTGGACTGAAGCTTTCTTT
TRBV7-7	TRBJ2-2	.	.	CATEKREAGELFF	TGTGCCACCGAAAAGAGGGAGGCCGGGGAGCTGTTTTTT
TRBV25-1	TRBJ1-2	.	.	CAPGEGGWGGYTF	TGTGCCCCGGGGGAGGGCGGCTGGGGGGGCTACACCTTC
TRBV29-1	TRBJ2-1	.	TRBD2	CSVLTTSGGVSYNEQFF	TGCAGCGTCCTGACTACTAGCGGGGGGGTGTCCTACAATGAGCAGTTCTTC
TRBV5-6	TRBJ2-1	.	.	CASSSVGLFSYNEQFF	TGTGCCAGCAGCTCGGTGGGACTCTTCTCCTACAATGAGCAGTTCTTC
TRBV11-3	TRBJ2-7	few	TRBD1	CASSDGGTGVDEQYF	TGTGCCAGCAGCGATGGAGGGACAGGGGTTGACGAGCAGTACTTC
TRBV10-1	TRBJ1-4	.	.	CASSEGGCEKLFF	TGCGCCAGCAGTGAAGGGGGTTGCGAAAAACTGTTTTTT
TRBV27	TRBJ2-5	.	.	CASSFEGGAETQYF	TGTGCCAGCAGTTTTGAGGGGGGGGCAGAGACCCAGTACTTC
TRBV4-1	TRBJ1-1	.	TRBD1	CASSQEGWQGAFSEAFF	TGCGCCAGCAGCCAAGAAGGATGGCAGGGGGCGTTTAGTGAAGCTTTCTTT
TRBV19	TRBJ2-2	.	TRBD2	CASRLILRGANTGELFF	TGTGCCAGCAGACTCATTCTGCGGGGGGCTAACACCGGGGAGCTGTTTTTT
TRBV9	TRBJ2-5	.	TRBD2	CASSPGLGRETQYF	TGTGCCAGCAGCCCGGGACTAGGAAGGGAGACCCAGTACTTC
TRBV11-2	TRBJ2-1	.	TRBD2	CASSQSGTRPNEQFF	TGTGCCAGCAGCCAAAGCGGGACTAGGCCCAATGAGCAGTTCTTC
TRBV10-3	TRBJ1-4	.	TRBD1	CAISESRVRGQDEKLFF	TGTGCCATCAGTGAGTCGAGGGTGAGGGGGCAGGATGAAAAACTGTTTTTT
TRBV6-1	TRBJ1-5	few	.	CASTWQYNQPQHF	TGTGCCAGCACGTGGCAGTACAATCAGCCCCAGCATTTT
TRBV5-8	TRBJ2-5	.	.	CASSLAQGEETQYF	TGTGCCAGCAGCTTGGCCCAAGGGGAAGAGACCCAGTACTTC
TRBV19	TRBJ2-2	.	TRBD2	CASSLRPRGVRIGELFF	TGTGCCAGTAGCCTACGCCCCCGGGGGGTAAGAATCGGGGAGCTGTTTTTT
TRBV14	TRBJ1-1	.	.	CASSQVPGTEAFF	TGTGCCAGCAGCCAAGTTCCGGGCACTGAAGCTTTCTTT
TRBV6-6	TRBJ2-7	.	.	CSNRKAGYEQYF	TGTTCCAACCGGAAGGCGGGCTACGAGCAGTACTTC
TRBV10-3	TRBJ1-6	.	.	CAISASAGSPLHF	TGTGCCATCAGTGCAAGCGCGGGTTCACCCCTCCACTTT
TRBV29-1	TRBJ2-3	once	TRBD2	CSVSGVTTDTQYF	TGCAGCGTTAGCGGGGTCACCACAGATACGCAGTATTTT
TRBV2	TRBJ1-2	.	.	CASSPTGQQGYGYPF	TGTGCCAGCAGCCCTACCGGGCAACAGGGCTATGGCTACCCCTTC
TRBV27	TRBJ1-2	.	.	CASSLLGDTVNYGYTF	TGTGCCAGCAGTTTATTGGGGGACACCGTTAACTATGGCTACACCTTC
TRBV5-6	TRBJ2-7	.	.	CASSLVRGGNEQYF	TGTGCCAGCAGCTTGGTTAGGGGAGGCAACGAGCAGTACTTC
TRBV5-1	TRBJ2-1	.	TRBD1	CASSLGQGARDNEQFF	TGCGCCAGCAGCTTGGGACAGGGGGCGAGGGACAATGAGCAGTTCTTC